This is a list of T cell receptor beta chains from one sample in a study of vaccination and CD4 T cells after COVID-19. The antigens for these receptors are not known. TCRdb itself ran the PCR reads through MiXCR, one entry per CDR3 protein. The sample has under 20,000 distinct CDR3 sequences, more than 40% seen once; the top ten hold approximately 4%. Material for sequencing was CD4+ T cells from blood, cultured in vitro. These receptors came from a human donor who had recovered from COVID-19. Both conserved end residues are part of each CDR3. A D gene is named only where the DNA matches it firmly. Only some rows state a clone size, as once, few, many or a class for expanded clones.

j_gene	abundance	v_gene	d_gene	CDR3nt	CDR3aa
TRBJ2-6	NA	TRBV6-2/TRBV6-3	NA	TGTGCCAGCAGTTACAGCTCTGGGGCCAACGTCCTGACTTTC	CASSYSSGANVLTF
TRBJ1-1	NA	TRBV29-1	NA	TGCAGCGTTGGAGGGGCAGCCACTGAAGCTTTCTTT	CSVGGAATEAFF
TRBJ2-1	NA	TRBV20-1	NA	TGCAGTGCTAAGTTAAGCTCCTACAATGAGCAGTTCTTC	CSAKLSSYNEQFF
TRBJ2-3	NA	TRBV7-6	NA	TGTGCCAGCAGCCAATACGAGGCCCCCACAGATACGCAGTATTTT	CASSQYEAPTDTQYF
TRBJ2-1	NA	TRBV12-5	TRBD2	TGTGCTAGTGGTCCCATACTAGCGGGGGCCTACAATGAGCAGTTCTTC	CASGPILAGAYNEQFF
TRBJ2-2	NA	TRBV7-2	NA	TGTGCCAGCAGCTTGGCAGGGGCCCAGAACACCGGGGAGCTGTTTTTT	CASSLAGAQNTGELFF
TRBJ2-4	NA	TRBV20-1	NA	TGCAGTGCTTTACAGGGAAACATTCAGTACTTC	CSALQGNIQYF
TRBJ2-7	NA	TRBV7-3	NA	TGTGCCAGCAGCCCTCAGGGGGGGGCCTACGAGCAGTACTTC	CASSPQGGAYEQYF
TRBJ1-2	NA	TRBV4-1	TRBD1	TGCGCCAGCAGCCAGGCCCGGACAGGGCGGTATGGCTACACCTTC	CASSQARTGRYGYTF
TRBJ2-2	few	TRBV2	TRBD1	TGTGCCAGGGACAGGGGCCCGAACACCGGGGAGCTGTTTTTT	CARDRGPNTGELFF
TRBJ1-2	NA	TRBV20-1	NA	TGCAGTGCTAGTGCCGGGACGCGCGGCTTGAGCTACACCTTC	CSASAGTRGLSYTF
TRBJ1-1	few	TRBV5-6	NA	TGTGCCAGCAGCTTATATCCCCCAGGGCACACTGAAGCTTTCTTT	CASSLYPPGHTEAFF
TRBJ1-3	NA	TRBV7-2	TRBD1	TGTGCCAGTAGCTCATCGGACAGGCGGCCGAGTGGAAACACCATATATTTT	CASSSSDRRPSGNTIYF
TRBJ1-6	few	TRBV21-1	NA	TGTGCCAGGGGCCCAAGCCGGGACAGGGACTCACCCCTCCACTTT	CARGPSRDRDSPLHF
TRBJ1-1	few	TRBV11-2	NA	TGTGCCAGCAGCTGGGGGCGGGGGAGTTACACTGAAGCTTTCTTT	CASSWGRGSYTEAFF
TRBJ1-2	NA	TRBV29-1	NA	TGCAGCGTTGTCCTCTACGTTGACTATGGCTACACCTTC	CSVVLYVDYGYTF
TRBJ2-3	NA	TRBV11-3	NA	TGTGCCAGCAGCTTAGGGGCCAGTTCGGATACGCAGTATTTT	CASSLGASSDTQYF
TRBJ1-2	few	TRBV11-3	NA	TGTGCCAGCAGACCCGCGGGGGTAGGTGGCTACACCTTC	CASRPAGVGGYTF
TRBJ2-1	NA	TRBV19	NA	TGTGCCAGTAGTATCTACGGGGCCGGGCAGTTCTTC	CASSIYGAGQFF